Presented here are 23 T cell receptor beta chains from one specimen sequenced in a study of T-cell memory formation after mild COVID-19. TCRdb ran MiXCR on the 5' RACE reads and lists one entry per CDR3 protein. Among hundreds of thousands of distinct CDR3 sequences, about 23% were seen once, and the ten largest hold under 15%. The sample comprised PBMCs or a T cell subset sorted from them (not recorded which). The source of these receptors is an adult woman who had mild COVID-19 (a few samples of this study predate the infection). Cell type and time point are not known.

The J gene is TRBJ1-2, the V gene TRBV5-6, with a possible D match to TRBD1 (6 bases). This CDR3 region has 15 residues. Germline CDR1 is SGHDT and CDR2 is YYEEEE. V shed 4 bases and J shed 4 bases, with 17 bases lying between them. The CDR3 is CASSLLGHSSYGYTF. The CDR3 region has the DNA TGTGCCAGCAGCCTTTTGGGACACTCTTCCTATGGCTACACCTTC.

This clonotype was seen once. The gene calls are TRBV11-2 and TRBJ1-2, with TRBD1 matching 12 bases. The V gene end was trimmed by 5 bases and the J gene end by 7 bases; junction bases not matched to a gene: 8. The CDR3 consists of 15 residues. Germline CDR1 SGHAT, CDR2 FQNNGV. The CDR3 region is CASSPHLGQGAGYTF. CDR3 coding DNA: TGTGCCAGCAGCCCACACCTGGGACAGGGGGCTGGCTACACCTTC.

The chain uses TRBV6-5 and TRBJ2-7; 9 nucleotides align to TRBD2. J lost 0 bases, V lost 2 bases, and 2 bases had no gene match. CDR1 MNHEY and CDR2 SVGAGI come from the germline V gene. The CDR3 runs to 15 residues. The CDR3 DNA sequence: TGTGCCAGCAGTTACGAGCGGGGGGACTCCTACGAGCAGTACTTC. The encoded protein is CASSYERGDSYEQYF.

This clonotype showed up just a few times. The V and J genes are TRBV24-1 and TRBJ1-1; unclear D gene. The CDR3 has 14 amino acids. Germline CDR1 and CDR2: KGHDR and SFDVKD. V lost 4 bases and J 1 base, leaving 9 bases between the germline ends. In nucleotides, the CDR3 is TGTGCCACCAGTGACTCGACATGGAACACTGAAGCTTTCTTT. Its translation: CATSDSTWNTEAFF.

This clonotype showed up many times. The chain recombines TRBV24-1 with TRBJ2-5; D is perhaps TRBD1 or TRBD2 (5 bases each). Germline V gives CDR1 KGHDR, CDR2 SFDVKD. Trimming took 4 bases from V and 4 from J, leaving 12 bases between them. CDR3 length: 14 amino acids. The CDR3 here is CATSEPGRGETQYF. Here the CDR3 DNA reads TGTGCCACCAGTGAGCCGGGACGTGGAGAGACCCAGTACTTC.

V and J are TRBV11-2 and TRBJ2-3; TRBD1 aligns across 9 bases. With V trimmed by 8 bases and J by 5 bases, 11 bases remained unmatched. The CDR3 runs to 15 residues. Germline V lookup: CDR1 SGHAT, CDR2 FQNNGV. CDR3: CASWGQGRWGDTQYF. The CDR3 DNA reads TGTGCCAGCTGGGGACAGGGCCGCTGGGGAGATACGCAGTATTTT.

CDR3 sequence: CAISEPRAGARGYTF. CDR3 sequence (DNA): TGTGCCATCAGTGAGCCGAGGGCAGGGGCCCGTGGCTACACCTTC. The V and J genes are TRBV10-3 and TRBJ1-2; D may be TRBD1 (6 bases). This CDR3 contains 15 residues. V dropped 2 bases and J dropped 7 bases, with 17 bases sitting between them. Germline values: CDR1 ENHRY, CDR2 SYGVKD.

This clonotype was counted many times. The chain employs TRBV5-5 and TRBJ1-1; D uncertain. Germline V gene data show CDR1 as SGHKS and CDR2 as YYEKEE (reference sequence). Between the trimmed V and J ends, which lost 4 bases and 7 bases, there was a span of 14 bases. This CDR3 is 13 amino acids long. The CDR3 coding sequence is TGTGCCAGCAGCCGTACGACCGGGAGTGAAGCTTTCTTT. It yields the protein CASSRTTGSEAFF.

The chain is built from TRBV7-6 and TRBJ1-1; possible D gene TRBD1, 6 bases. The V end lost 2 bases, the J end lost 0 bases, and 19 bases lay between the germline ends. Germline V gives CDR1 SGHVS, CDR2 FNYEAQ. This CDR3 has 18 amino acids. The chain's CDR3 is CASSLSPDFQGLNTEAFF. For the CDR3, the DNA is TGTGCCAGCAGCTTATCCCCAGATTTTCAGGGGCTGAACACTGAAGCTTTCTTT.

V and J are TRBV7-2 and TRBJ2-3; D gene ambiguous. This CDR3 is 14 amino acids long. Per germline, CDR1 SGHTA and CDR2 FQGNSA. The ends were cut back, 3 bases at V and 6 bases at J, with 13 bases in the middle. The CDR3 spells CASSFERHADTQYF. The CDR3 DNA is TGTGCCAGCAGCTTTGAGCGCCACGCGGATACGCAGTATTTT.

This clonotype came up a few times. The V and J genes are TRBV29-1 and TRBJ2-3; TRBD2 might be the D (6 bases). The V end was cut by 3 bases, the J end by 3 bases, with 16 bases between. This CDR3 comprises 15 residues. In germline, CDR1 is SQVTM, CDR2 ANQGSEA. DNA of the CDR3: TGCAGCGTTGATGCGGGGCGAAGCACAACAGATACGCAGTATTTT. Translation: CSVDAGRSTTDTQYF.

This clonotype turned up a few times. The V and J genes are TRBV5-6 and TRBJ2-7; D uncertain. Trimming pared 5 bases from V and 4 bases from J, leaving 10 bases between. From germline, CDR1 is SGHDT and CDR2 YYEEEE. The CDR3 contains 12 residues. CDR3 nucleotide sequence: TGTGCCAGCAGATCGGGCCGTTACGAGCAGTACTTC. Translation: CASRSGRYEQYF. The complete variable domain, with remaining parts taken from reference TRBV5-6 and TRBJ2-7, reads DAGVTQSPTHLIKTRGQQVTLRCSPKSGHDTVSWYQQALGQGPQFIFQYYEEEERQRGNFPDRFSGHQFPNYSSELNVNALLLGDSALYLCASRSGRYEQYFGPGTRLTVT.

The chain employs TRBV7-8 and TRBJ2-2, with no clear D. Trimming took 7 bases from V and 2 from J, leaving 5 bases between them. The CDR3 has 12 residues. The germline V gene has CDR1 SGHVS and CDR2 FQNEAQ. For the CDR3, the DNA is TGTGCCAGCACCGTAAACACCGGGGAGCTGTTTTTT. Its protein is CASTVNTGELFF.

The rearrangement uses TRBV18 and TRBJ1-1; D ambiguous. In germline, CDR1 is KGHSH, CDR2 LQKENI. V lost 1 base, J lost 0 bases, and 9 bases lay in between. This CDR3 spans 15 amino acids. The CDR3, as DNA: TGTGCCAGCTCACCACGGGGAGGGATGAACACTGAAGCTTTCTTT. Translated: CASSPRGGMNTEAFF.

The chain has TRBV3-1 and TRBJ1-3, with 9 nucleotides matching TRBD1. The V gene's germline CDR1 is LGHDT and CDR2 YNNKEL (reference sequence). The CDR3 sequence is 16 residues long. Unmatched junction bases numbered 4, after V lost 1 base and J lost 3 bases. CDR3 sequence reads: CASSQATGGYGNTIYF. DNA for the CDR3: TGTGCCAGCAGCCAAGCGACAGGGGGTTATGGAAACACCATATATTTT.

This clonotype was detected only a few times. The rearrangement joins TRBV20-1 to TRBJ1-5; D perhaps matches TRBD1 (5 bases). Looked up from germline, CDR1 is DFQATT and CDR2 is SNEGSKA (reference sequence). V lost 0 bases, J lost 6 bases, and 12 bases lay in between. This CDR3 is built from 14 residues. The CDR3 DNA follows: TGCAGTGCTAGAGAAAAAGGGGTGGGTCAGCCCCAGCATTTT. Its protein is CSAREKGVGQPQHF.

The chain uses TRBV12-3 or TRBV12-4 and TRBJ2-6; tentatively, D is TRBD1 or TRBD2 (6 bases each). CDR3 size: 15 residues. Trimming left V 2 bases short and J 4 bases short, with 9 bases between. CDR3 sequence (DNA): TGTGCCAGCAGTTTAAGGGGGGCGGGGGCCAACGTCCTGACTTTC. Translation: CASSLRGAGANVLTF.

The CDR3 coding sequence is TGTGCCAGCAGCGCAGACCCGACAGGGAACGACGAGCAGTACTTC. As protein: CASSADPTGNDEQYF. V is TRBV9 and J is TRBJ2-7, with 7 bases lining up with TRBD1. The V gene's germline CDR1 is SGDLS and CDR2 YYNGEE. This CDR3 has 15 residues. V gave up 3 bases and J gave up 5 bases; unmatched junction bases: 11.

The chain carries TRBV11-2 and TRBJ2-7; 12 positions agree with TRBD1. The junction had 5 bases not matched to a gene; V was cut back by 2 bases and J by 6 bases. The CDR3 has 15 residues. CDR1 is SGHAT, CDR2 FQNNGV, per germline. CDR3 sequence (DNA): TGTGCCAGCAGCTTAACTCGGGACAGGGGGCGCGAGCAGTACTTC. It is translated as CASSLTRDRGREQYF.

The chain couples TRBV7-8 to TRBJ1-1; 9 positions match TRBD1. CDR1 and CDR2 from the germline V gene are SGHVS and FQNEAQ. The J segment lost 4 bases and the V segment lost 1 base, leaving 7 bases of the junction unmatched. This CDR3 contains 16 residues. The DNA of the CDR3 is TGTGCCAGCAGCTTAGGAACAGGGGGCTTAGGCACTGAAGCTTTCTTT. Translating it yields CASSLGTGGLGTEAFF.

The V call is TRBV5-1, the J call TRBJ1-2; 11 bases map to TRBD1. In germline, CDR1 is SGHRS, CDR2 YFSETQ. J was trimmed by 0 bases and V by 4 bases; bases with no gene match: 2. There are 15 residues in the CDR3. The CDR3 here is CASSTGQGANYGYTF. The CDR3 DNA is TGCGCCAGCAGCACGGGACAGGGGGCTAACTATGGCTACACCTTC.

CDR3 nucleotides: TGTGCCAGCAGTTACGAACAGAACTACGAGCAGTACTTC. This encodes CASSYEQNYEQYF. This chain connects TRBV6-5 to TRBJ2-7; D uncertain. Trimming removed 2 bases at V and 3 bases at J, with 8 bases between. CDR3 length: 13 amino acids. CDR1 and CDR2 (germline): MNHEY, SVGAGI.

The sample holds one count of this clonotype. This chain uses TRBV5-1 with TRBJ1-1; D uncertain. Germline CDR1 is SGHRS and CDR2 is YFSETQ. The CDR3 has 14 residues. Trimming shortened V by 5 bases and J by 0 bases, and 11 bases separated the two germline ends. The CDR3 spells CASSISFMNTEAFF. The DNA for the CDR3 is TGCGCCAGCAGTATATCCTTTATGAACACTGAAGCTTTCTTT.